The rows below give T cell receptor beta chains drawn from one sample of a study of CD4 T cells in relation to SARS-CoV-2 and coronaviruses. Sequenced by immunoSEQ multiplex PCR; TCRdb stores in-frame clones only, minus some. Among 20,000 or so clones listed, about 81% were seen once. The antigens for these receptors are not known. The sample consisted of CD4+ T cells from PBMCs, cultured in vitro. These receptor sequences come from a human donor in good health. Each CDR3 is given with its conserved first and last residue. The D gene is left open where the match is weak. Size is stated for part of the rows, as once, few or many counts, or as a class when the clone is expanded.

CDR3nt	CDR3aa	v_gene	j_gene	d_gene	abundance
TGTGCCACCAGTGGCGGGACAGGGGCTCAGCCCCAGCATTTT	CATSGGTGAQPQHF	TRBV24-1	TRBJ1-5	TRBD1	NA
TGTGCCAGCAGGTCCGCTGGTAGATCCGATACGCAGTATTTT	CASRSAGRSDTQYF	TRBV6-5	TRBJ2-3	NA	NA
TGCGCCAGCAGCTTTACCGGGACTGAGTACCAAGAGACCCAGTACTTC	CASSFTGTEYQETQYF	TRBV5-1	TRBJ2-5	NA	medium-sized
TGTGCCAGCAGCGTCACCGTAGCGGGGGGGACCTCTGGGGCCAACGTCCTGACTTTC	CASSVTVAGGTSGANVLTF	TRBV9	TRBJ2-6	TRBD2	NA
TGTGCCAGCAGCTTGGAAGGCAGGGCTACTGAAGCTTTCTTT	CASSLEGRATEAFF	TRBV5-8	TRBJ1-1	NA	NA
TGTGCCTGGAGTCCTGGGGGCGCAAGTGAAAAACTGTTTTTT	CAWSPGGASEKLFF	TRBV30	TRBJ1-4	NA	NA
TGTGCCAGTTCCCGGGACAGGGGAGAGACCCAGTACTTC	CASSRDRGETQYF	TRBV7-3	TRBJ2-5	TRBD1	NA
TGTGCCAGCAGTTTGCCCGACAGGGTGAATTCACCCCTCCACTTT	CASSLPDRVNSPLHF	TRBV28	TRBJ1-6	TRBD1	NA
TGCGCCAGCAACCTAGCGGGAGCCATGACAGATACGCAGTATTTT	CASNLAGAMTDTQYF	TRBV5-1	TRBJ2-3	TRBD2	few
TGTGCCACCAGTGATCCGGTGAAACAGGGCAAAAACATTCAGTACTTC	CATSDPVKQGKNIQYF	TRBV24-1	TRBJ2-4	NA	NA
TGCGCCAGCAGACCTGGACAGGGTTTTAATCAGCCCCAGCATTTT	CASRPGQGFNQPQHF	TRBV5-1	TRBJ1-5	TRBD1	NA
TGTGCCAGCAGCCCCGCACAGGGGAGGGAGTACGAGCAGTACTTC	CASSPAQGREYEQYF	TRBV6-5	TRBJ2-7	NA	NA
TGTGCCAGTAGTATAGGGGGTGGGTTGCCCCAGCATTTT	CASSIGGGLPQHF	TRBV19	TRBJ1-5	NA	few
TGTGCCAGCAGCCTTGGAGTAGACAGCGGGCAAAAGGGGACTGAAGCTTTCTTT	CASSLGVDSGQKGTEAFF	TRBV21-1	TRBJ1-1	NA	NA
TGCGCCAGCAGCTTGGGCGGGGACTACGAGCAGTACTTC	CASSLGGDYEQYF	TRBV5-1	TRBJ2-7	NA	NA
TGTGCCAGCTCACCACCATCACTAGCCCTCCTCAATGAGCAGTTCTTC	CASSPPSLALLNEQFF	TRBV18	TRBJ2-1	NA	NA
TGTGCCAGCAGCCCGGGGGGGCACATCTACGAGCAGTACTTC	CASSPGGHIYEQYF	TRBV11-2	TRBJ2-7	TRBD2	NA
TGTGCCAGCAGTATTGACGGACAGGGAAACTATGGCTACACCTTC	CASSIDGQGNYGYTF	TRBV28	TRBJ1-2	TRBD1	NA
TGTGCCAGCAGGCTACAGTACGAAGCTTTCTTT	CASRLQYEAFF	TRBV6-5	TRBJ1-1	NA	NA
TGTGCCAGCAGCTCTACCCCATGGAACGGGGAGCTGTTTTTT	CASSSTPWNGELFF	TRBV7-3	TRBJ2-2	NA	NA
TGTGCCAGCAGGGAGAACCGGGGCCTCAGGGATTCACCCCTCCACTTT	CASRENRGLRDSPLHF	TRBV2	TRBJ1-6	NA	NA
TGTGCCAGCAGTGAAGGACAGGGGAAAGGGAATGAAAAACTGTTTTTT	CASSEGQGKGNEKLFF	TRBV6-1	TRBJ1-4	TRBD1	NA
TGTGCCAGCAGCCCAATCGACACCTACGAGCAGTACTTC	CASSPIDTYEQYF	TRBV9	TRBJ2-7	NA	large
TGTGCCAGCAGTTTATCGGTTGGGTCCTATGGCTACACCTTC	CASSLSVGSYGYTF	TRBV27	TRBJ1-2	NA	NA
TGTGCCACCAGTGACACTAGCACAGATACGCAGTATTTT	CATSDTSTDTQYF	TRBV24-1	TRBJ2-3	NA	NA
TGTGCCAGCAGCTTAGGGGGCGCCAGGGGGCGCGTGTCACCCCTCCACTTT	CASSLGGARGRVSPLHF	TRBV7-9	TRBJ1-6	TRBD1	few
TGTGCCAGCAGTGAAGCTAGCGGGAGCTCCTACGAGCAGTACTTC	CASSEASGSSYEQYF	TRBV6-1	TRBJ2-7	TRBD2	NA
TGTGCCAGCAGTCCTCGGGATCGCCCGTATTTT	CASSPRDRPYF	TRBV12-3/TRBV12-4	TRBJ2-3	NA	NA
TGTGCCAGCAGCCTCTCAGAGGGAATTAGGGAGTTCTTC	CASSLSEGIREFF	TRBV12-3/TRBV12-4	TRBJ2-1	NA	NA
TGTGCCAGCAGCTTATCCGCTACCCTCGGACAGACCCAGTACTTC	CASSLSATLGQTQYF	TRBV7-9	TRBJ2-5	NA	NA
TGTGCCAGCAGCGGATACGGGACAGGTTACTATGGCTACACCTTC	CASSGYGTGYYGYTF	TRBV7-3	TRBJ1-2	TRBD1	few
TGTGCCAGCAGAGTCCTCGGGAGATCCACAGATACGCAGTATTTT	CASRVLGRSTDTQYF	TRBV5-6	TRBJ2-3	NA	NA
TGTTTCGGACGGGAGGGTCCAGATACGCAGTATTTT	CFGREGPDTQYF	TRBV7-9	TRBJ2-3	TRBD2	once
TGTGCCAGCAGTGACTCAGGGGCCTCTAACTATGGCTACACCTTC	CASSDSGASNYGYTF	TRBV6-4	TRBJ1-2	NA	NA
TGTGCCAGCTCGCCACAGGGGGCCACTGAAGCTTTCTTT	CASSPQGATEAFF	TRBV18	TRBJ1-1	TRBD1	NA
TGTGCCAGCAGCCTCGGACAGCCCTATTCTTACGAGCAGTACTTC	CASSLGQPYSYEQYF	TRBV27	TRBJ2-7	NA	NA
TGTGCCAGCAGCTCCACTGCGCGGAACACAGATACGCAGTATTTT	CASSSTARNTDTQYF	TRBV7-9	TRBJ2-3	NA	NA